This T cell receptor beta chain was recorded in a study of T cells in Graves' hyperthyroidism and ophthalmopathy. On the study more broadly: Staff took peripheral blood when the initial diagnosis was made, before any treatment began. Study-level results: Median prediction lead before ophthalmopathy onset was about 6.7 months with the model.

TCR beta CDR3 region amplification was performed from RNA transcripts. Primed by the HTBI set, a first-round RT-PCR was run on the TCR CDR3. Using its own MiXCR run on the multiplex PCR reads, TCRdb lists one record per CDR3 protein. The repertoire holds about 640,000 distinct CDR3 sequences, with less than 25% as singletons. Germline V gene sequence: CDR1 ENHRY, CDR2 SYGVKD. V lost 2 bases, J lost 2 bases, and 9 bases lay in between. The CDR3 runs to 15 residues. Criteria for exclusion of patients were uncontrolled infection, other autoimmune disease, pregnancy or lactation. In its sample, this clonotype was seen a few times. Its target is unknown.

The chain employs TRBV10-3 and TRBJ2-2; no reliable D call. The clonotype comes from a man between 25 and 39 years old with Graves' ophthalmopathy. The sample comprised blood. The CDR3 protein is CAISEVGGNTGELFF. The CDR3, as DNA: TGTGCCATCAGTGAGGTTGGTGGAAACACCGGGGAGCTGTTTTTT.